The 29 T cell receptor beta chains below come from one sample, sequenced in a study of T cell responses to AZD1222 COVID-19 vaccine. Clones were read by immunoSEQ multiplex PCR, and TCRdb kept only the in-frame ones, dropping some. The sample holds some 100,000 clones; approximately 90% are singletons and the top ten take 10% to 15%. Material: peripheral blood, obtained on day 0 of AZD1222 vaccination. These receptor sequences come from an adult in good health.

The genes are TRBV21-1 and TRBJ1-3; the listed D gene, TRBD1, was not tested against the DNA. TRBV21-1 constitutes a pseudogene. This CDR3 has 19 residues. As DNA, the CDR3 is TGTGCCAGCAGCACCCCCCGGACAGGCTTTCCCTGCTCTGGAAACACCATATATTTT. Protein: CASSTPRTGFPCSGNTIYF.

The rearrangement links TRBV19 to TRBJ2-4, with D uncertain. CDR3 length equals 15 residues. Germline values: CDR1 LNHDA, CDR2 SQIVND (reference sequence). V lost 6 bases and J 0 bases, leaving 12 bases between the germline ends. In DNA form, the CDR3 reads TGTGCCAGTAGGGTATCTTGGACAGCCAAAAACATTCAGTACTTC. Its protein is CASRVSWTAKNIQYF.

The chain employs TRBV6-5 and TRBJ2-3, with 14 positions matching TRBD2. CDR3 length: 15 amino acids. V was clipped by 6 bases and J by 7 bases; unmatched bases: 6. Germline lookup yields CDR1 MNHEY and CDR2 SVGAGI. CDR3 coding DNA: TGTGCCAGCAGCTACGGGACTAGCGGGAGTTATACGCAGTATTTT. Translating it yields CASSYGTSGSYTQYF.

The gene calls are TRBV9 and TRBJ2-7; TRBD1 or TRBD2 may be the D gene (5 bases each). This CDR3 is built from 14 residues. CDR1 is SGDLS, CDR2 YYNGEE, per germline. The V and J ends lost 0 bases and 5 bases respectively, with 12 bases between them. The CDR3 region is CASSVGGGIHEQYF. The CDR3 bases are TGTGCCAGCAGCGTAGGTGGGGGTATCCACGAGCAGTACTTC.

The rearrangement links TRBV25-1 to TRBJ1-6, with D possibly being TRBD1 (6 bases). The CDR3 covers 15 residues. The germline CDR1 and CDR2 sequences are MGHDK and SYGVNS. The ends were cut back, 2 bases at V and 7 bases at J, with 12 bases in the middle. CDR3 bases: TGTGCCAGCAGTGAACACCAGGGGTACAATTCACCCCTCCACTTT. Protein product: CASSEHQGYNSPLHF.

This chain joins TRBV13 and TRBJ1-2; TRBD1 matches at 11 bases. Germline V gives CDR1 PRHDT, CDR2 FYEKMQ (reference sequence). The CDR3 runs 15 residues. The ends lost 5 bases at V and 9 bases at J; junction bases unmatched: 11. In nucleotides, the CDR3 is TGTGCCAGCAGCCCACCGGGGACAGGGGGGAGAAGCTACACCTTC. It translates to CASSPPGTGGRSYTF.

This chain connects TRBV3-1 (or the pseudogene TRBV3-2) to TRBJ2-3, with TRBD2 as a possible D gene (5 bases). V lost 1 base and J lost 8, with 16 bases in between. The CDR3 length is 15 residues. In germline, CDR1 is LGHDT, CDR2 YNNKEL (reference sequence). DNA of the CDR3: TGTGCCAGCAGCCAAGTGGTCGAGCGGCCGGGTACGCAGTATTTT. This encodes CASSQVVERPGTQYF.

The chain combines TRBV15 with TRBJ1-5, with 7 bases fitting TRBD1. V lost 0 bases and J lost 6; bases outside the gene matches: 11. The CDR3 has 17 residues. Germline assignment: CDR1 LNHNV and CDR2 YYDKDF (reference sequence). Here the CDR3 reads CATSRDSLGGGGQPQHF. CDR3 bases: TGTGCCACCAGCAGAGATTCGCTTGGAGGGGGCGGTCAGCCCCAGCATTTT.

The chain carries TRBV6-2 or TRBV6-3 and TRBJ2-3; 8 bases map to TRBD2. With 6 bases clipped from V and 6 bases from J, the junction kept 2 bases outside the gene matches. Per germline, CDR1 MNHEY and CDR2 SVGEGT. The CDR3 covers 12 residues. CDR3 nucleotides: TGTGCCAGCAGCCGGGGGGGCGATACGCAGTATTTT. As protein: CASSRGGDTQYF.

As DNA, the CDR3 is TGTGCCAGCACAACAGAGGAGTTGGAGGAGGTCGTAGCCAAAAACATTCAGTACTTC. Protein product: CASTTEELEEVVAKNIQYF. The chain couples TRBV21-1 to TRBJ2-4; TRBD2 reflects the table's D call only, with no check against the DNA. TRBV21-1 corresponds to a pseudogene. CDR3 length: 19 residues.

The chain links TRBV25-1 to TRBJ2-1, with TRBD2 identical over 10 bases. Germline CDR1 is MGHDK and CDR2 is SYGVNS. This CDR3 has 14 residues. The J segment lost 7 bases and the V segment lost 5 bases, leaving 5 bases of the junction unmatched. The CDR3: CASSQAGGGNEQFF. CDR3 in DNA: TGTGCCAGCAGTCAAGCGGGAGGGGGGAATGAGCAGTTCTTC.

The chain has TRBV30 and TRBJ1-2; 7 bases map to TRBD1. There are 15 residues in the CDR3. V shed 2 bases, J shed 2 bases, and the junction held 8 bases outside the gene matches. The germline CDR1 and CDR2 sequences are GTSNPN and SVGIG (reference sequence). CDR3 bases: TGTGCCTGGAGTCCTCAGGGGGGACCCAACTATGGCTACACCTTC. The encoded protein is CAWSPQGGPNYGYTF.

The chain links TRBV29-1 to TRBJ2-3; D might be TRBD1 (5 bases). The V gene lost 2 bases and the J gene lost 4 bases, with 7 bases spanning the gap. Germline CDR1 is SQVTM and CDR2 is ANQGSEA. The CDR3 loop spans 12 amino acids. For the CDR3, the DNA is TGCAGCGTTGAACAGGGCCCAGATACGCAGTATTTT. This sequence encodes CSVEQGPDTQYF.

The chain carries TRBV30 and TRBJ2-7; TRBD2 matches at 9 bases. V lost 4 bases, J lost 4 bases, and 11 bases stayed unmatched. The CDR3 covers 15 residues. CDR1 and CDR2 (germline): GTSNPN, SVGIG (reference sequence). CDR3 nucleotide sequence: TGTGCCTGGATCCCCATAGCGGGAGAGGTGTACGAGCAGTACTTC. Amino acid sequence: CAWIPIAGEVYEQYF.

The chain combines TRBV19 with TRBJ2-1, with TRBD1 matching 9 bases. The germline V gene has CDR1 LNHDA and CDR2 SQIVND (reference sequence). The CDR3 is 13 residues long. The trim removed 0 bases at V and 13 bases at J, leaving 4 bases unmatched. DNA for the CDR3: TGTGCCAGTAGTATAGATCACAGGGGGCTCCAGTTCTTC. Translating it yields CASSIDHRGLQFF.

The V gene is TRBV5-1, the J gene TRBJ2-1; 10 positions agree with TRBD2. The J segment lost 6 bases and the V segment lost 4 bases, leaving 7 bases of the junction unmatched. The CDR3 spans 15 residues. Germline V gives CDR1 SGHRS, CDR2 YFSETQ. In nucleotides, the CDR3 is TGCGCCAGCAGCCCACTAGCGGGGCTACCCAATGAGCAGTTCTTC. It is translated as CASSPLAGLPNEQFF.

In DNA, the CDR3 is TGTGCCAGTAGTAAGCTGGTGGGGGCCATGAACACTGAAGCTTTCTTT. Translated, it gives CASSKLVGAMNTEAFF. The chain uses TRBV19 and TRBJ1-1; tentatively, D is TRBD1 (6 bases). The length of the CDR3 is 16 residues. V lost 4 bases to trimming and J lost 0 bases, with 15 bases between them. CDR1 is LNHDA and CDR2 is SQIVND in the germline V gene (reference sequence).

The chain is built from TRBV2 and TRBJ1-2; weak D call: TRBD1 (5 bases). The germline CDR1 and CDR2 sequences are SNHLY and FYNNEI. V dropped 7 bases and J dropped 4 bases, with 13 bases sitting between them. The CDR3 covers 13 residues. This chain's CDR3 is CASTDQGGYGYTF. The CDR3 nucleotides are TGTGCCAGCACAGATCAGGGAGGCTATGGCTACACCTTC.

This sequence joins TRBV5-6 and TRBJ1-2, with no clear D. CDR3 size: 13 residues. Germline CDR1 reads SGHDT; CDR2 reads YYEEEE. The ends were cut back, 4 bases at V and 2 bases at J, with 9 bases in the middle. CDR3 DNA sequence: TGTGCCAGCAGCACTGACAAGAACTATGGCTACACCTTC. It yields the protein CASSTDKNYGYTF.

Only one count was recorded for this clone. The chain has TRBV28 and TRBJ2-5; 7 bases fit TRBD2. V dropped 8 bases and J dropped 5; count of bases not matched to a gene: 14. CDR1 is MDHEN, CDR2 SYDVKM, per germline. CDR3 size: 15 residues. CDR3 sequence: CASSRGKRGVETQYF. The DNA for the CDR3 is TGTGCCAGCTCCCGAGGGAAGCGGGGTGTCGAGACCCAGTACTTC.

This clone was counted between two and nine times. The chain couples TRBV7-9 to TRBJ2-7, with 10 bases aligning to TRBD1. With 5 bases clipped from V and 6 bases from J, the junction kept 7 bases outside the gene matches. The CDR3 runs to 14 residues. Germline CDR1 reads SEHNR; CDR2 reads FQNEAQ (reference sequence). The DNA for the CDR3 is TGTGCCAGCAGCAAGACAGGGGGCGGCTCCGAGCAGTACTTC. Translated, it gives CASSKTGGGSEQYF.

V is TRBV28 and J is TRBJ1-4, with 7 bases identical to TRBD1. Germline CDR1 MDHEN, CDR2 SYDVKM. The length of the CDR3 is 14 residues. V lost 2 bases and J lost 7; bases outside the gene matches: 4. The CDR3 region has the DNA TGTGCCAGCAGTTTAAGGACAGGAGCTGAAAAACTGTTTTTT. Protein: CASSLRTGAEKLFF.

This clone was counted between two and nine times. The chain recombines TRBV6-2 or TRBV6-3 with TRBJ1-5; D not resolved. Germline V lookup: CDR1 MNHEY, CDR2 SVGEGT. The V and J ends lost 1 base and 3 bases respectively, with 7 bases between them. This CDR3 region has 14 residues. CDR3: CASSYWENNQPQHF. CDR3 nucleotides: TGTGCCAGCAGTTACTGGGAAAACAATCAGCCCCAGCATTTT.

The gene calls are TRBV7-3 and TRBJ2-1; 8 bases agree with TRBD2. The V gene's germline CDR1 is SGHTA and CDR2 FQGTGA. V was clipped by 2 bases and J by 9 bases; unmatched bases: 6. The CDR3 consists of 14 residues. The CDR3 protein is CASSLAGGTGEQFF. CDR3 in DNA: TGTGCCAGCAGCTTAGCGGGAGGTACCGGTGAGCAGTTCTTC. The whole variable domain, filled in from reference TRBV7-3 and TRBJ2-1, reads GAGVSQTPSNKVTEKGKYVELRCDPISGHTALYWYRQSLGQGPEFLIYFQGTGAADDSGLPNDRFFAVRPEGSVSTLKIQRTERGDSAVYLCASSLAGGTGEQFFGPGTRLTVL.

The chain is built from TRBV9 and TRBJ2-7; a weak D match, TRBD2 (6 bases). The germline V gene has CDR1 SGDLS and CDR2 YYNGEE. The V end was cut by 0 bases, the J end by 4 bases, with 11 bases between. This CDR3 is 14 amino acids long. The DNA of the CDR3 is TGTGCCAGCAGCGTAGAGGACGGGAGTTACGAGCAGTACTTC. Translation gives CASSVEDGSYEQYF.

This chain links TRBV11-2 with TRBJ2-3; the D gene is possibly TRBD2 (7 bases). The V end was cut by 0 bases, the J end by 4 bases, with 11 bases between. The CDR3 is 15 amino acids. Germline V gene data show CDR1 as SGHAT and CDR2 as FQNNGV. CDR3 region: CASSLEGAGADTQYF. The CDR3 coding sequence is TGTGCCAGCAGCTTAGAGGGGGCGGGAGCAGATACGCAGTATTTT.

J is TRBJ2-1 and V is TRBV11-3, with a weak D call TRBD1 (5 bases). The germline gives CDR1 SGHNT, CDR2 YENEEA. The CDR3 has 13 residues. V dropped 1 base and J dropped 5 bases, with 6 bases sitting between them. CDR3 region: CASSLGQNNEQFF. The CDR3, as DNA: TGTGCCAGCAGCTTAGGACAGAACAATGAGCAGTTCTTC.

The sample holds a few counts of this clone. The CDR3, as DNA: TGTGCCAGCAGTCTGCCCAACAGGGTTCGTAGCAATCAGCCCCAGCATTTT. This codes for CASSLPNRVRSNQPQHF. The rearrangement links TRBV28 to TRBJ1-5; D possibly corresponds to TRBD1 (6 bases). Trimming pared 5 bases from V and 0 bases from J, leaving 17 bases between. Germline loops: CDR1 MDHEN, CDR2 SYDVKM. The CDR3 is 17 amino acids.

CDR3 sequence (DNA): TGTGCCAGTACCTTGGGTGGTCTCGGGGAGACCCAGTACTTC. This sequence encodes CASTLGGLGETQYF. This sequence joins TRBV28 and TRBJ2-5; no clear D gene. This CDR3 region has 14 residues. CDR1 is MDHEN, CDR2 SYDVKM, per germline. V was pared by 9 bases and J by 5 bases, with 19 bases between.